This TCR beta chain was sequenced in a study of beta chain features in type 1 diabetes. The study, taken as a whole, reports: Among all four CD4+ subsets, Type 1 diabetes patients had TCRB CDR3s that were moderately but significantly shorter.

CDR1 is MNHNY and CDR2 is SVGAGI in the germline V gene (reference sequence). Trimming removed 5 bases from V and 4 bases from J; junction bases left unmatched: 6. CDR3 length: 14 amino acids. A remark on this clone: What it recognizes is unknown.

Expressed TCRB transcripts got sequenced, as all isolated RNA was reverse transcribed. The data were produced by immunoSEQ multiplex PCR, yet TCRdb's version contains in-frame clones alone and is incomplete. The sample gives 600,000 or so clones, around 12% of which show up once; more than 0.1% is in the top ten. V gene TRBV6-6 combines with J gene TRBJ1-2; 8 nucleotides line up with TRBD1. The sample was naive CD4+ T cells from blood. This clonotype was sampled from a man aged 30-40 years with type 1 diabetes. This CDR3 reads CASSIGQGGYGYTF. CDR3 nucleotide sequence: TGTGCCAGCAGTATCGGACAGGGCGGCTATGGCTACACCTTC.